A selection of T cell receptor beta chains follows, all from one sample in a study of T cell changes during pregnancy in multiple sclerosis. The repertoire was sequenced with immunoSEQ multiplex PCR; TCRdb's copy has only in-frame clones and lacks some. The table has about 36,000 clones, 80% to 95% seen once. The sequencing here drew on CD4+ T cells from peripheral blood mononuclear cells, taken in the third trimester of pregnancy. The receptors come from a female donor in good health, enrolled as a control in a pregnancy study. Each CDR3 is given with its conserved first and last residue. A D gene is named only where the DNA matches it firmly. Clone size is given for some rows only: seen once, a few or many times, or a class if the clone is expanded.

abundance: .; v_gene: TRBV18; d_gene: TRBD1; j_gene: TRBJ1-1; CDR3aa: CASSPTGGTEAFF; CDR3nt: TGTGCCAGCTCACCCACAGGGGGCACTGAAGCTTTCTTT
abundance: .; v_gene: TRBV7-2; d_gene: .; j_gene: TRBJ2-4; CDR3aa: CASGAAKNIQYF; CDR3nt: TGTGCCAGCGGGGCGGCCAAAAACATTCAGTACTTC
abundance: .; v_gene: TRBV7-2; d_gene: .; j_gene: TRBJ1-1; CDR3aa: CASSLRGVDTEAFF; CDR3nt: TGTGCCAGCAGCCTTCGGGGGGTAGACACTGAAGCTTTCTTT
abundance: .; v_gene: TRBV2; d_gene: TRBD1; j_gene: TRBJ1-2; CDR3aa: CASSLQGVSLVGYTF; CDR3nt: TGTGCCAGCAGTCTTCAGGGGGTGTCCTTAGTTGGCTACACCTTC
abundance: few; v_gene: TRBV12-5; d_gene: .; j_gene: TRBJ1-1; CDR3aa: CASGKNQDSSGAFF; CDR3nt: TGTGCTAGTGGCAAAAATCAGGACAGTTCTGGAGCTTTCTTT
abundance: .; v_gene: TRBV5-1; d_gene: .; j_gene: TRBJ2-5; CDR3aa: CASSLAGREETQYF; CDR3nt: TGCGCCAGCAGCTTGGCCGGCAGGGAAGAGACCCAGTACTTC
abundance: .; v_gene: TRBV2; d_gene: TRBD1; j_gene: TRBJ2-1; CDR3aa: CASSEAGGPRSGEQFF; CDR3nt: TGTGCCAGCAGTGAAGCAGGGGGCCCACGAAGCGGTGAGCAGTTCTTC
abundance: .; v_gene: TRBV4-3; d_gene: TRBD2; j_gene: TRBJ2-3; CDR3aa: CASSPHSGGVADTQYF; CDR3nt: TGCGCCAGCAGCCCTCATAGCGGGGGGGTGGCGGATACGCAGTATTTT
abundance: .; v_gene: TRBV19; d_gene: .; j_gene: TRBJ1-2; CDR3aa: CASKNDTSYGYTF; CDR3nt: TGTGCCAGTAAGAACGACACTTCCTATGGCTACACCTTC
abundance: .; v_gene: TRBV6-6; d_gene: TRBD1; j_gene: TRBJ1-1; CDR3aa: CASSYSGQGGTEAFF; CDR3nt: TGTGCCAGCAGTTATTCCGGACAGGGTGGGACTGAAGCTTTCTTT
abundance: .; v_gene: TRBV7-8; d_gene: TRBD2; j_gene: TRBJ2-1; CDR3aa: CASSLRLAGGLNEQFF; CDR3nt: TGTGCCAGCAGCTTAAGACTAGCGGGGGGCCTGAATGAGCAGTTCTTC
abundance: .; v_gene: TRBV7-2; d_gene: .; j_gene: TRBJ1-2; CDR3aa: CASSFNRRQGHGYTF; CDR3nt: TGTGCCAGCAGCTTCAATCGTCGGCAGGGCCATGGCTACACCTTC
abundance: .; v_gene: TRBV5-1; d_gene: TRBD2; j_gene: TRBJ2-5; CDR3aa: CASRGGGETQYF; CDR3nt: TGCGCCAGCCGGGGGGGAGGAGAGACCCAGTACTTC
abundance: .; v_gene: TRBV27; d_gene: TRBD2; j_gene: TRBJ2-7; CDR3aa: CASSSGTSRAEQYF; CDR3nt: TGTGCCAGCAGTTCGGGGACTAGCCGAGCCGAGCAGTACTTC
abundance: .; v_gene: TRBV9; d_gene: .; j_gene: TRBJ1-2; CDR3aa: CASSVVGGARPFFGYTF; CDR3nt: TGTGCCAGCAGCGTAGTCGGGGGGGCACGACCCTTTTTTGGCTACACCTTC
abundance: .; v_gene: TRBV25-1; d_gene: .; j_gene: TRBJ2-3; CDR3aa: CASSLYGTDTQYF; CDR3nt: TGTGCCAGCAGTCTCTACGGGACAGATACGCAGTATTTT
abundance: .; v_gene: TRBV18; d_gene: .; j_gene: TRBJ2-1; CDR3aa: CASSIGGSYNEQFF; CDR3nt: TGTGCCAGCTCAATAGGGGGCTCCTACAATGAGCAGTTCTTC
abundance: .; v_gene: TRBV7-9; d_gene: .; j_gene: TRBJ1-1; CDR3aa: CASSYRVGTEAFF; CDR3nt: TGTGCCAGCAGCTATCGGGTCGGCACTGAAGCTTTCTTT
abundance: .; v_gene: TRBV5-4; d_gene: TRBD2; j_gene: TRBJ2-1; CDR3aa: CASGRGGVDEQFF; CDR3nt: TGTGCCTCAGGTCGGGGGGGCGTGGATGAGCAGTTCTTC
abundance: .; v_gene: TRBV5-8; d_gene: .; j_gene: TRBJ2-7; CDR3aa: CASSPRNRDEQYF; CDR3nt: TGTGCCAGCAGCCCCCGGAACAGGGACGAGCAGTACTTC
abundance: .; v_gene: TRBV5-4; d_gene: .; j_gene: TRBJ2-1; CDR3aa: CATRRVVSSYNEQFF; CDR3nt: TGTGCCACCCGGCGGGTGGTCTCCTCCTACAATGAGCAGTTCTTC
abundance: .; v_gene: TRBV19; d_gene: .; j_gene: TRBJ1-5; CDR3aa: CASSITGNQPQHF; CDR3nt: TGTGCCAGTAGTATAACAGGGAATCAGCCCCAGCATTTT
abundance: .; v_gene: TRBV29-1; d_gene: .; j_gene: TRBJ2-3; CDR3aa: CSVEVPSTDTQYF; CDR3nt: TGCAGCGTTGAAGTCCCTAGCACAGATACGCAGTATTTT
abundance: .; v_gene: TRBV7-2; d_gene: TRBD2; j_gene: TRBJ2-3; CDR3aa: CASSSSGGRTDTQYF; CDR3nt: TGTGCCAGCAGCTCCAGCGGGGGGCGCACAGATACGCAGTATTTT
abundance: .; v_gene: TRBV4-1; d_gene: TRBD2; j_gene: TRBJ2-3; CDR3aa: CASGAGGGSTDTQYF; CDR3nt: TGCGCCAGCGGGGCGGGGGGGGGAAGCACAGATACGCAGTATTTT
abundance: .; v_gene: TRBV14; d_gene: TRBD1; j_gene: TRBJ2-5; CDR3aa: CASSGRDRKETQYF; CDR3nt: TGTGCCAGCAGCGGCCGGGACAGGAAAGAGACCCAGTACTTC
abundance: .; v_gene: TRBV2; d_gene: .; j_gene: TRBJ1-4; CDR3aa: CASGRANEKLFF; CDR3nt: TGTGCCAGCGGGCGGGCTAATGAAAAACTGTTTTTT
abundance: .; v_gene: TRBV15; d_gene: .; j_gene: TRBJ2-7; CDR3aa: CATSRDPSRGYEQYF; CDR3nt: TGTGCCACCAGCAGAGATCCTAGCAGGGGCTACGAGCAGTACTTC
abundance: .; v_gene: TRBV5-1; d_gene: TRBD1; j_gene: TRBJ2-7; CDR3aa: CASSLGPGGYEQYF; CDR3nt: TGCGCCAGCAGCTTGGGGCCAGGGGGCTACGAGCAGTACTTC
abundance: .; v_gene: TRBV2; d_gene: TRBD1; j_gene: TRBJ1-5; CDR3aa: CASRGQGNQPQHF; CDR3nt: TGTGCCAGCCGAGGACAGGGGAATCAGCCCCAGCATTTT
abundance: once; v_gene: TRBV11-2; d_gene: TRBD1; j_gene: TRBJ1-2; CDR3aa: CASSQGDRALHGYTF; CDR3nt: TGTGCCAGCTCCCAAGGAGACAGGGCATTACATGGCTACACCTTC
abundance: .; v_gene: TRBV7-2; d_gene: .; j_gene: TRBJ2-1; CDR3aa: CASSPQGGARNEQFF; CDR3nt: TGTGCCAGCAGCCCCCAGGGCGGGGCCCGGAATGAGCAGTTCTTC
abundance: .; v_gene: TRBV4-3; d_gene: .; j_gene: TRBJ2-2; CDR3aa: CASSLSYNTGELFF; CDR3nt: TGCGCCAGCAGCCTCTCGTATAACACCGGGGAGCTGTTTTTT
abundance: .; v_gene: TRBV18; d_gene: .; j_gene: TRBJ2-2; CDR3aa: CASSFLDSTGELFF; CDR3nt: TGTGCCAGCTCATTCCTTGACTCGACCGGGGAGCTGTTTTTT
abundance: .; v_gene: TRBV4-3; d_gene: .; j_gene: TRBJ1-2; CDR3aa: CASSQESPPGEGYTF; CDR3nt: TGCGCCAGCAGCCAAGAAAGCCCTCCCGGTGAGGGCTACACCTTC
abundance: .; v_gene: TRBV7-3; d_gene: .; j_gene: TRBJ1-2; CDR3aa: CASSLVGAGENYGYTF; CDR3nt: TGTGCCAGCAGCTTAGTTGGCGCGGGCGAGAACTATGGCTACACCTTC
abundance: once; v_gene: TRBV7-9; d_gene: TRBD2; j_gene: TRBJ2-5; CDR3aa: CASSLGLAAETQYF; CDR3nt: TGTGCCAGCAGCTTAGGCCTAGCGGCGGAGACCCAGTACTTC
abundance: once; v_gene: TRBV5-8; d_gene: TRBD1; j_gene: TRBJ2-5; CDR3aa: CASSLGRPGQGFRETQYF; CDR3nt: TGTGCCAGCAGCTTGGGCCGACCGGGACAGGGATTCCGGGAGACCCAGTACTTC
abundance: .; v_gene: TRBV6-5; d_gene: .; j_gene: TRBJ1-2; CDR3aa: CASSYFAGAAAGYTF; CDR3nt: TGTGCCAGCAGTTACTTCGCGGGGGCGGCCGCTGGCTACACCTTC
abundance: .; v_gene: TRBV28; d_gene: .; j_gene: TRBJ1-5; CDR3aa: CASSLVQGSNQPQHF; CDR3nt: TGTGCCAGCAGTTTAGTCCAGGGTAGCAATCAGCCCCAGCATTTT
abundance: .; v_gene: TRBV5-1; d_gene: .; j_gene: TRBJ1-1; CDR3aa: CASSLPGQLSQNTEAFF; CDR3nt: TGCGCCAGCAGCTTGCCCGGACAGCTCTCTCAGAACACTGAAGCTTTCTTT
abundance: .; v_gene: TRBV4-3; d_gene: .; j_gene: TRBJ2-4; CDR3aa: CASSQDFKRQELAKNIQYF; CDR3nt: TGCGCCAGCAGCCAAGATTTTAAGAGACAGGAGCTAGCCAAAAACATTCAGTACTTC
abundance: .; v_gene: TRBV14; d_gene: TRBD2; j_gene: TRBJ2-1; CDR3aa: CASSRLTSALYNEQFF; CDR3nt: TGTGCCAGCAGCCGCCTGACTAGCGCCCTATACAATGAGCAGTTCTTC
abundance: .; v_gene: TRBV27; d_gene: TRBD1; j_gene: TRBJ1-1; CDR3aa: CASSLSRDSKAFF; CDR3nt: TGTGCCAGCAGTTTATCCCGGGACAGCAAAGCTTTCTTT
abundance: .; v_gene: TRBV7-9; d_gene: .; j_gene: TRBJ1-1; CDR3aa: CASSLNRAAGEKTEAFF; CDR3nt: TGTGCCAGCAGCTTAAACAGGGCCGCTGGGGAAAAGACTGAAGCTTTCTTT
abundance: .; v_gene: TRBV5-4; d_gene: .; j_gene: TRBJ2-2; CDR3aa: CASSFGGGGTGELFF; CDR3nt: TGTGCCAGCAGCTTTGGGGGCGGTGGCACCGGGGAGCTGTTTTTT
abundance: .; v_gene: TRBV5-1; d_gene: TRBD1; j_gene: TRBJ2-7; CDR3aa: CASSLPHGTESYEQYF; CDR3nt: TGCGCCAGCAGCTTGCCCCACGGGACAGAGTCCTACGAGCAGTACTTC
abundance: .; v_gene: TRBV4-2; d_gene: TRBD1; j_gene: TRBJ2-5; CDR3aa: CASSQVGQGRETQYF; CDR3nt: TGTGCCAGCAGCCAAGTAGGACAGGGACGAGAGACCCAGTACTTC
abundance: .; v_gene: TRBV2; d_gene: TRBD1; j_gene: TRBJ1-5; CDR3aa: CASRKKTGGDPPQHF; CDR3nt: TGTGCCAGTAGGAAGAAGACAGGGGGCGATCCGCCCCAGCATTTT
abundance: .; v_gene: TRBV5-8; d_gene: TRBD1; j_gene: TRBJ2-7; CDR3aa: CASSLTGLANYEQYF; CDR3nt: TGTGCCAGCAGCCTGACAGGGTTGGCAAACTACGAGCAGTACTTC
abundance: .; v_gene: TRBV6-1; d_gene: .; j_gene: TRBJ1-1; CDR3aa: CASSEKQVGDYTEAFF; CDR3nt: TGTGCCAGCAGTGAAAAACAGGTCGGAGATTACACTGAAGCTTTCTTT
abundance: .; v_gene: TRBV4-1; d_gene: TRBD2; j_gene: TRBJ2-5; CDR3aa: CASSQGLAGGEYQETQYF; CDR3nt: TGCGCCAGCAGCCAGGGACTAGCGGGGGGGGAGTACCAAGAGACCCAGTACTTC
abundance: .; v_gene: TRBV19; d_gene: TRBD1; j_gene: TRBJ2-1; CDR3aa: CAVSNFGQGRGTEQFF; CDR3nt: TGTGCCGTCTCCAATTTCGGACAGGGTCGGGGTACTGAGCAGTTCTTC
abundance: .; v_gene: TRBV5-1; d_gene: TRBD1; j_gene: TRBJ1-1; CDR3aa: CASSLGTANPNTEAFF; CDR3nt: TGCGCCAGCAGCCTTGGGACAGCTAATCCGAACACTGAAGCTTTCTTT
abundance: .; v_gene: TRBV7-3; d_gene: .; j_gene: TRBJ1-1; CDR3aa: CASSFASNTEAFF; CDR3nt: TGTGCCAGCAGCTTTGCGTCGAACACTGAAGCTTTCTTT
abundance: .; v_gene: TRBV4-1; d_gene: TRBD2; j_gene: TRBJ2-3; CDR3aa: CASSQLPLLPRGTSGSTDTQYF; CDR3nt: TGCGCCAGCAGCCAACTCCCCCTCCTCCCTCGAGGGACTAGCGGTAGCACAGATACGCAGTATTTT
abundance: .; v_gene: TRBV4-2; d_gene: .; j_gene: TRBJ2-1; CDR3aa: CASSPTGWIYNEQFF; CDR3nt: TGTGCCAGCAGCCCCACGGGTTGGATCTACAATGAGCAGTTCTTC
abundance: .; v_gene: TRBV5-1; d_gene: TRBD2; j_gene: TRBJ2-3; CDR3aa: CASSTGLATDTQYF; CDR3nt: TGCGCCAGCAGCACGGGACTAGCGACAGATACGCAGTATTTT
abundance: .; v_gene: TRBV6-5; d_gene: .; j_gene: TRBJ2-7; CDR3aa: CASRAPGYEQYF; CDR3nt: TGTGCCAGCAGAGCCCCCGGCTACGAGCAGTACTTC